Included here is one T cell receptor (beta chain) sequence, with context. This clonotype was counted ten times or more. Its binding antigen is unknown. No base-level quality is on record; no much larger clone is a single base apart. This sample is drawn from a study of regulatory T cells in long-lasting Graves disease (dated by TCRdb to about 2021). For context, the study as a whole: In the newly diagnosed Graves' disease group, patients had been taking antithyroid drugs for less than 3 months. TCR sequencing covered roughly 13 persistent and roughly 20 newly diagnosed Graves' disease patients, around 33 samples in total. The study was conducted in China and was registered as a clinical trial. Persistent Graves' disease patients were compared with newly diagnosed Graves' disease patients by peripheral blood TCR sequencing and RNA sequencing.

The intended sense of this specimen's time point label: newly diagnosed GD, antithyroid drugs for less than 3 months. RNA was extracted from PBMCs in TRIzol for both TCR sequencing and RNA sequencing. The diagnosis of Graves' disease followed American Thyroid Association guidelines. Patients for the study were recruited at an endocrinology department in Xi'an, China. Each patient gave 9 to 10 milliliters of peripheral blood, collected in an EDTA anticoagulant tube. Ficoll Paque Plus density gradient separation was used to isolate PBMCs, and no additional T cell sorting was done. An Agilent 2100 Bioanalyzer and agarose gel were used to check RNA quality, while a NanoDrop 2000 measured RNA concentration. The germline ends are 8 bases apart after V is trimmed by 3 bases and J by 0 bases. The CDR3 covers 15 residues, taking in both the cysteine and the phenylalanine. This entry keeps only the CDR3 DNA: 45 bases, framed from base 1. From a lookup of the germline V gene (reference sequence), CDR1 and CDR2 are LNHDA and SQIVND.

Receptor libraries were prepared by multiplex PCR. Data came from an Illumina HiSeq 4000. TCR beta libraries were built with iRepertoire HTBI primers and Arm-PCR amplification of CDR3 regions. PCR products were gel purified before sequencing. The authors processed their data as follows. Across samples, 60 to 70 TRBV and approximately 15 TRBJ segments were identified and used for gene usage analysis of CDR3 amino acid clonotypes. COPE and FqMerger were used to merge filtered high-quality paired reads into contigs. Contigs were aligned with BLAST to IMGT TRBV, TRBD and TRBJ reference genes, and CDR3 was defined per IMGT. Clonotypes above 0.1% frequency were classified as highly expanded clones. Repertoire diversity was measured by Shannon entropy, and V-J evenness by the Gini coefficient. A clonotype found in more than one individual was treated as public. Clones were called with MiXCR by TCRdb after fastp trimmed the public reads at Q25, and only in-frame beta chains were retained. Rows are unified per CDR3 protein, each entry keeping the most common DNA and genes. What appears here as the V and J calls and clone size reflects TCRdb's work, not the paper's. Across this sample there are about 220,000 distinct CDR3 sequences, with roughly 19% seen only once. The ten largest clones add up to around 11% of the sample.

Overall results and qualifications from the work: Only peripheral blood was studied, because thyroid tissue, the primary lesion, was inaccessible. Sequencing and analysis were limited to the TCR beta chain. Persistent disease showed preferential use of TRBV28, TRBJ1-2 and TRBJ2-5, whereas newly diagnosed disease favored TRBV20-1 and TRBJ2-1. Persistent Graves' disease patients showed lower TCR Shannon entropy and fewer highly expanded clones than newly diagnosed patients, suggesting clonal expansion. Persistent patients shared more public clonotypes among themselves (fewer than 3,000) than newly diagnosed patients did (approximately 900). The authors noted that the small sample size was a limitation that may lower accuracy.

These same records also appear under a second study, on T cells in Graves' hyperthyroidism and ophthalmopathy. The second source states: Stable Graves' hyperthyroidism was defined as no progression to ophthalmopathy during 18 months of follow-up. Hyperthyroidism patients were newly diagnosed, had a disease duration of under 2 months, and were aged 18 to 65 years. Any patient with an uncontrolled infection, another autoimmune disease, pregnancy or lactation was excluded. Diagnoses were established on the basis of clinical symptoms, serum thyroxine and TRAb, thyroid ultrasound, and orbital computed tomography. For the first round of RT-PCR on the TCR CDR3, the HTBI primer set was used together with the Qiagen OneStep RT-PCR kit. Most expanded thyroid clonotypes (frequency above 0.001) were also detected in blood, suggesting blood repertoires may reflect thyroid immune responses. Ophthalmopathy was separated from stable hyperthyroidism by a 13 V-J signature model, with approximately 90% sensitivity and about 84% specificity obtained in cross-validation and 80%/75% obtained in testing. In validation, the model predicted progression to ophthalmopathy a median of approximately 6.6 months before onset, with about 70% sensitivity and just under 75% specificity. A discovery cohort of about 95 patients, approximately 45 with Graves' ophthalmopathy and approximately 55 with stable Graves' hyperthyroidism, was used to find distinguishing TCR V-J signatures. Prospective prediction of ophthalmopathy was tested in an independent validation cohort consisting of 18 hyperthyroidism patients and approximately 16 patients who later progressed to ophthalmopathy. For training and testing, the approximately 92 patients in the discovery cohort were randomly divided in a 7:3 ratio. In addition, the study compared T-cell repertoires in thyroid tissue and in blood from six Graves' hyperthyroidism patients. Once sampling was done, hyperthyroidism patients were given methimazole at a starting dose of 30 mg daily, whereas ophthalmopathy patients were given high-dose intravenous methylprednisolone. A second multiplex PCR round built the libraries, followed by size selection and purification. The libraries were sequenced on an Illumina HiSeq2000 using paired-end 100 bp reads. SOAPnuke was used to process the raw data, removing reads that contained adapters or uncalled bases, had a mean Phred below 15, or lacked an exact match to the constant primer or identifier. High-quality paired reads were merged using COPE v1.2.5, and each unique nucleotide sequence was defined as a clonotype. MiTCR v1.1 was used to align clonotypes to the IMGT TRBV, TRBD and TRBJ reference segments. The analysis was restricted to V-J combinations with a frequency above 0.0001, which together covered 99.2% of the repertoires. The TCS score was defined as the ratio of F50 (clonal expansion) to E x V (chaos), calculated using BLOSUM62-based TCRdist between CDR3 peptides within each V-J. Welch's t-statistics and random forest reduced roughly 530 V-J features to around 14, which were used in a naive Bayes classifier (R e1071). Sample size was not statistically predetermined, and investigators were not blinded to group allocation. TCR Vbeta CDR3 sequencing of 130 to 150 peripheral blood samples (over 40 ophthalmopathy, 75 or so hyperthyroidism and approximately 17 progressor patients) is reported in the paper.

The receptor was derived from a woman under 40 with Graves disease. Donor details come from another sample of the same person, matched by shared clones. The chain uses TRBV19 and TRBJ2-2; tentative D gene TRBD1, with 6 bases matching. Material: peripheral blood mononuclear cells (PBMCs), obtained at new diagnosis, from a patient treated with antithyroid drugs. The base sequence is TGTGCCAGTAGTATCAGGGGCGCGAACACCGGGGAGCTGTTTTTT. Translated, this is CASSIRGANTGELFF.